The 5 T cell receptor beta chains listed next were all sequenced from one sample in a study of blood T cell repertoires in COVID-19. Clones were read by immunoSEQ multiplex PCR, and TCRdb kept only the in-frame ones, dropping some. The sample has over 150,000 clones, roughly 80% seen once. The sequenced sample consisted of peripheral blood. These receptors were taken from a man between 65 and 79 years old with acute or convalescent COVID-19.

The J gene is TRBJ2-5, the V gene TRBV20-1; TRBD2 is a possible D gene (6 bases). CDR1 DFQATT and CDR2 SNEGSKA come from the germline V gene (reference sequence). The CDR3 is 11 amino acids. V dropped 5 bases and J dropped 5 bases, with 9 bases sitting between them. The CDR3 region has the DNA TGCAGTGCTCTAAGCGGGGAGACCCAGTACTTC. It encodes CSALSGETQYF.

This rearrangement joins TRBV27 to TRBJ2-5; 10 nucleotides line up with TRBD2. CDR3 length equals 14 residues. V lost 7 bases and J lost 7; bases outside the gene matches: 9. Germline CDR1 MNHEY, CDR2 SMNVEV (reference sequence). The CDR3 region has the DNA TGTGCCAGCATCCCTAGCGGGGGCCGGGGGACCCAGTACTTC. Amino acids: CASIPSGGRGTQYF.

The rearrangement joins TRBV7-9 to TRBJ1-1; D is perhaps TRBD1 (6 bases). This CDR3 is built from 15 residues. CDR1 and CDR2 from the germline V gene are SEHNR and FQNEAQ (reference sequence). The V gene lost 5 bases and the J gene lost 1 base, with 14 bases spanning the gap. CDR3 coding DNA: TGTGCCAGCAGCACAACGGGACACCCGAACACTGAAGCTTTCTTT. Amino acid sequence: CASSTTGHPNTEAFF.

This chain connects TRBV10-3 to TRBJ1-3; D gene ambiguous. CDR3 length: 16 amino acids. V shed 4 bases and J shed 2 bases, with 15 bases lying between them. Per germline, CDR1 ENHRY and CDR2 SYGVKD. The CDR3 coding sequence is TGTGCCATCAGTGTCTCCGGGTTCCCAACTGGAAACACCATATATTTT. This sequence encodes CAISVSGFPTGNTIYF.

The CDR3, as DNA: TGTGCCAGCAGCCAAGTTTTGTTGCTAGCGGGCCTCAAGGAGACCCAGTACTTC. Protein: CASSQVLLLAGLKETQYF. The chain uses TRBV14 and TRBJ2-5; TRBD2 matches 8 bases. The trim removed 1 base at V and 5 bases at J, leaving 15 bases unmatched. CDR3 length: 18 amino acids. Germline loops: CDR1 SGHDN, CDR2 FVKESK.